The 18 T cell receptor beta chains listed next were all sequenced from one sample in a study of cytomegalovirus exposure and HLA in healthy donors. The PCR used 60 Vbeta and 13 Jbeta primers. The table came from immunoSEQ multiplex PCR; TCRdb's copy has only in-frame clones and leaves some out. The profile covers under 300,000 clones, with just over 70% appearing a single time and under 3% taken by the ten largest. Sequenced: PBMCs. These receptor sequences come from a female donor in good health and CMV-seronegative.

The chain links TRBV2 to TRBJ2-7; D perhaps matches TRBD2 (5 bases). This CDR3 has 15 amino acids. V lost 0 bases to trimming and J lost 3 bases, with 12 bases between them. Germline loops: CDR1 SNHLY, CDR2 FYNNEI. The CDR3, as DNA: TGTGCCAGCAGTGAAGCGGCGGGCGACTTCTACGAGCAGTACTTC. Translating it yields CASSEAAGDFYEQYF.

The chain couples TRBV10-3 to TRBJ1-1; possible D gene TRBD1, 5 bases. This CDR3 has 11 amino acids. Germline V CDR1 and CDR2: ENHRY, SYGVKD. Trimming shortened V by 5 bases and J by 6 bases, and 7 bases separated the two germline ends. The CDR3 protein is CAISQGSEAFF. CDR3 DNA: TGTGCCATCAGTCAGGGATCTGAAGCTTTCTTT.

This clone showed up just a few times. The chain combines TRBV28 with TRBJ2-5; the D gene is possibly TRBD2 (6 bases). CDR3 size: 11 residues. V dropped 3 bases and J dropped 10 bases, with 9 bases sitting between them. Germline V lookup: CDR1 MDHEN, CDR2 SYDVKM. The DNA for the CDR3 is TGTGCCAGCAGTTTGGAGGGCCTCCAGTACTTC. Protein sequence: CASSLEGLQYF.

V gene TRBV6-5 combines with J gene TRBJ1-1, with 7 bases aligning to TRBD1. After removal of 5 bases from V and 4 bases from J, the junction contained 4 bases not matched to a gene. The CDR3 consists of 13 residues. The germline gives CDR1 MNHEY, CDR2 SVGAGI. The CDR3 DNA sequence: TGTGCCAGCAGTCAAGACAGGGCCACTGAAGCTTTCTTT. As protein: CASSQDRATEAFF.

The rearrangement joins TRBV9 to TRBJ2-2, with 7 positions matching TRBD1. The CDR3 is made up of 15 amino acids. Germline V gene sequence: CDR1 SGDLS, CDR2 YYNGEE. J was trimmed by 4 bases and V by 9 bases; bases with no gene match: 12. The CDR3 DNA follows: TGTGCCACCTCTCCCGACAGGGTGGGCACCGGGGAGCTGTTTTTT. Its protein product is CATSPDRVGTGELFF.

The chain recombines TRBV28 with TRBJ2-5; weak D call: TRBD1 (6 bases). The V end lost 2 bases, the J end lost 2 bases, and 12 bases lay between the germline ends. The length of the CDR3 is 15 residues. Germline V gene lookup returns CDR1 MDHEN and CDR2 SYDVKM. The CDR3 DNA reads TGTGCCAGCAGTTTACTACAGGGTTGGCAAGAGACCCAGTACTTC. Protein product: CASSLLQGWQETQYF. The whole variable domain, filled in from reference TRBV28 and TRBJ2-5, reads DVKVTQSSRYLVKRTGEKVFLECVQDMDHENMFWYRQDPGLGLRLIYFSYDVKMKEKGDIPEGYSVSREKKERFSLILESASTNQTSMYLCASSLLQGWQETQYFGPGTRLLVL.

V is TRBV5-6 and J is TRBJ2-5; TRBD2 agrees at 9 bases. This CDR3 has 18 residues. Germline CDR1 and CDR2: SGHDT and YYEEEE. The V segment lost 4 bases and the J segment 0 bases; nucleotides outside the gene matches: 13. Written as DNA, the CDR3 is TGTGCCAGCAGCCCGAGACCCTCGCGGGAGGGGTACCAAGAGACCCAGTACTTC. Translating it yields CASSPRPSREGYQETQYF.

The rearrangement uses TRBV18 and TRBJ1-1; TRBD1 is a possible D gene (6 bases). CDR3 size: 14 residues. The germline V and J ends were trimmed by 3 bases and 10 bases, with 18 bases remaining between them. Germline V lookup: CDR1 KGHSH, CDR2 LQKENI. The CDR3 here is CASSPVQGVFGAFF. The CDR3 DNA reads TGTGCCAGCTCACCGGTACAGGGTGTGTTTGGAGCTTTCTTT.

This rearrangement joins TRBV11-3 to TRBJ2-7, with D possibly matching TRBD2 (5 bases). In germline, CDR1 is SGHNT, CDR2 YENEEA. This CDR3 contains 14 residues. Trimming took 5 bases from V and 7 from J, leaving 18 bases between them. The CDR3 sequence: CASSPREAAGEQYF. CDR3 sequence (DNA): TGTGCCAGCAGCCCCCGCGAGGCGGCGGGTGAGCAGTACTTC.

V and J are TRBV5-1 and TRBJ2-7, with D maybe TRBD2 (6 bases). V lost 1 base, J lost 0 bases, and 17 bases lay in between. CDR1 is SGHRS and CDR2 is YFSETQ in the germline V gene. This CDR3 has 17 residues. CDR3 nucleotides: TGCGCCAGCAGCTTGAGTTTCGGGGGACTGAACTCCTACGAGCAGTACTTC. Protein product: CASSLSFGGLNSYEQYF.

The rearrangement joins TRBV5-4 to TRBJ2-3, with a weak D call TRBD2 (5 bases). The germline V gene has CDR1 SGHNT and CDR2 YYREEE (reference sequence). Trimming removed 5 bases at V and 1 base at J, with 11 bases between. The CDR3 has 14 residues. The CDR3 spells CASSSDLRTDTQYF. CDR3 nucleotide sequence: TGTGCCAGCAGTTCGGACTTACGCACAGATACGCAGTATTTT.

The chain uses TRBV4-1 and TRBJ2-1; TRBD2 agrees at 12 bases. The germline V gene has CDR1 MGHRA and CDR2 YSYEKL. The CDR3 sequence is 17 residues long. The trim removed 0 bases at V and 10 bases at J, leaving 10 bases unmatched. The CDR3 coding sequence is TGCGCCAGCAGCCAAGATTTGTCGCTAGCGGGAGGGGGCGAGCAGTTCTTC. Translated, it gives CASSQDLSLAGGGEQFF.

A note on this clone: The junction and the germline gene differ at one end; a read error may be behind it. As DNA, the CDR3 is TGTTCCAGCAGCTTTTTCATGGTCGGGGGGCGGAATGAGCAGTTCTTC. Protein: CSSSFFMVGGRNEQFF. The V call is TRBV7-9, the J call TRBJ2-1, with a weak D call TRBD2 (7 bases). CDR1 and CDR2 (germline): SEHNR, FQNEAQ (reference sequence). CDR3 length: 16 amino acids.

The chain links TRBV23-1 to TRBJ1-2; D is ambiguous. TRBV23-1 is an ORF; its function is uncertain. The CDR3 is 15 residues long. Trimming cost V 7 bases and J 3 bases, with 18 bases left between them. The CDR3 DNA reads TGCGCCAGCACGGTCCGGGTCCTGTGGGACTATGGCTACACCTTC. Amino acids: CASTVRVLWDYGYTF.

This chain connects TRBV19 to TRBJ1-3; weak D call: TRBD1 (5 bases). The CDR3 is 11 residues long. The germline CDR1 and CDR2 sequences are LNHDA and SQIVND (reference sequence). The CDR3 here is CGAGLGNTIYF. The CDR3 region has the DNA TGTGGCGCAGGGCTAGGAAACACCATATATTTT.

This clone was recorded a few times. The genes are TRBV7-6 and TRBJ2-1; 10 bases are shared with TRBD2. V was pared by 5 bases and J by 2 bases, with 3 bases of the junction left unmatched. The CDR3 loop spans 15 amino acids. The V gene's germline CDR1 is SGHVS and CDR2 FNYEAQ. CDR3 region: CASSGLAGAYNEQFF. The CDR3 DNA follows: TGTGCCAGCAGCGGTCTAGCGGGAGCCTACAATGAGCAGTTCTTC.

This clone was detected once. This chain links TRBV28 with TRBJ2-5, with a tentative D call TRBD1 (5 bases). This CDR3 comprises 14 residues. The germline V gene has CDR1 MDHEN and CDR2 SYDVKM. The V and J ends lost 5 bases and 5 bases respectively, with 15 bases between them. CDR3 coding DNA: TGTGCCAGCAGTCCCCTAGGGGTTGAGGAGACCCAGTACTTC. Its translation: CASSPLGVEETQYF. The full variable domain, completed using reference TRBV28 and TRBJ2-5, is DVKVTQSSRYLVKRTGEKVFLECVQDMDHENMFWYRQDPGLGLRLIYFSYDVKMKEKGDIPEGYSVSREKKERFSLILESASTNQTSMYLCASSPLGVEETQYFGPGTRLLVL.

This chain uses TRBV7-9 with TRBJ2-3, with a tentative D call TRBD2 (5 bases). The CDR3 runs to 15 residues. The V gene's germline CDR1 is SEHNR and CDR2 FQNEAQ (reference sequence). V was trimmed by 0 bases and J by 4 bases, leaving 11 bases between them. As DNA, the CDR3 is TGTGCCAGCAGCTTAGCGGTGGGAGCGGCAGATACGCAGTATTTT. Its translation is CASSLAVGAADTQYF.